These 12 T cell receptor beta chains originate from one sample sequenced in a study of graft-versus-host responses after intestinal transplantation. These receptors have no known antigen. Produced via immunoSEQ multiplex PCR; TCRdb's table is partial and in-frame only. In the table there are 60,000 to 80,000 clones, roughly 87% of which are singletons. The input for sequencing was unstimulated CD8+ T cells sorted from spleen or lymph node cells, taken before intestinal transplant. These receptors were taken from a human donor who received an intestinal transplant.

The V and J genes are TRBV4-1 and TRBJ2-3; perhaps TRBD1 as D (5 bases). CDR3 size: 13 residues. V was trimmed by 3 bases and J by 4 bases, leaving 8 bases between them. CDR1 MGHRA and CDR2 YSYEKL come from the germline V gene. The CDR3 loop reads CASSQLGADTQYF. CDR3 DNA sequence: TGCGCCAGCAGCCAGCTAGGGGCAGATACGCAGTATTTT.

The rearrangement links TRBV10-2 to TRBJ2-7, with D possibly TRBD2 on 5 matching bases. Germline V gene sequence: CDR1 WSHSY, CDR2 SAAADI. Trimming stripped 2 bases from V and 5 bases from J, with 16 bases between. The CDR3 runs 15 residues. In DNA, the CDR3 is TGCGCCAGCAGTGAGCGTATCTGGAAGGAGGACGAGCAGTACTTC. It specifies CASSERIWKEDEQYF.

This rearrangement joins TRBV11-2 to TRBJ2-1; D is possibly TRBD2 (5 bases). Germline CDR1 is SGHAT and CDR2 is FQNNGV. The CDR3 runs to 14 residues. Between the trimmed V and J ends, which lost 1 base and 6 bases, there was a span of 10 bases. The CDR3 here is CASSLVGVVNEQFF. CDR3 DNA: TGTGCCAGCAGCTTAGTCGGGGTCGTCAATGAGCAGTTCTTC. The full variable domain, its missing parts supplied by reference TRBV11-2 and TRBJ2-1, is EAGVAQSPRYKIIEKRQSVAFWCNPISGHATLYWYQQILGQGPKLLIQFQNNGVVDDSQLPKDRFSAERLKGVDSTLKIQPAKLEDSAVYLCASSLVGVVNEQFFGPGTRLTVL.

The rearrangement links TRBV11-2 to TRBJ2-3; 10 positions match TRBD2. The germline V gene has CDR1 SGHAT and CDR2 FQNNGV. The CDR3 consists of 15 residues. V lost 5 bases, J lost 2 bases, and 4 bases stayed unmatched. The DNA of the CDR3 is TGTGCCAGCAGCCCGGGACTAGCGAACACAGATACGCAGTATTTT. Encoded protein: CASSPGLANTDTQYF.

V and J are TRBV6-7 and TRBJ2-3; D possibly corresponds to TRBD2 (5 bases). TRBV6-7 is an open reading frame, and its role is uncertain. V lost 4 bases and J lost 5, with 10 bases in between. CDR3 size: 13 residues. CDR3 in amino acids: CASSFKRRDTQYF. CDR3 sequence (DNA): TGTGCCAGCAGTTTCAAGCGGAGAGATACGCAGTATTTT.

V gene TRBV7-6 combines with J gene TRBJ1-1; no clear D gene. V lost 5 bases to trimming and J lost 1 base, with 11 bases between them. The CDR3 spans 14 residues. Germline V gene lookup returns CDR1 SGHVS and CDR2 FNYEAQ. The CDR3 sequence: CASSASWQNTEAFF. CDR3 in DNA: TGTGCCAGCAGCGCCAGTTGGCAGAACACTGAAGCTTTCTTT.

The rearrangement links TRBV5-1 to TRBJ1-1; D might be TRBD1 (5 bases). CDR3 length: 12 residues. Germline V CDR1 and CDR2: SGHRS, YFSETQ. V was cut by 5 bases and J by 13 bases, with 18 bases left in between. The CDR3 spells CASRPDSGWDFF. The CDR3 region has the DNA TGCGCCAGCAGACCCGACTCAGGGTGGGATTTCTTT. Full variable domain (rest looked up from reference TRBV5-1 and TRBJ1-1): KAGVTQTPRYLIKTRGQQVTLSCSPISGHRSVSWYQQTPGQGLQFLFEYFSETQRNKGNFPGRFSGRQFSNSRSEMNVSTLELGDSALYLCASRPDSGWDFFGQGTRLTVV.

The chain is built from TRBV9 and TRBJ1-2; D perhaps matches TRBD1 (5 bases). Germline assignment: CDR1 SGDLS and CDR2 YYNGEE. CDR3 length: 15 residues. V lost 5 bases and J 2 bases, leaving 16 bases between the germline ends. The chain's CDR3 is CASSANRGMNYGYTF. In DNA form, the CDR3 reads TGTGCCAGCAGTGCTAACCGGGGGATGAACTATGGCTACACCTTC.

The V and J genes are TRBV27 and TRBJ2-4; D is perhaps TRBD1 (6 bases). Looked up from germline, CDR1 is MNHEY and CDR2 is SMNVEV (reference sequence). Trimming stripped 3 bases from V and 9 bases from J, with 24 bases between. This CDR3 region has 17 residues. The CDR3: CASSFGAPTGSFGIQYF. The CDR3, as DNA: TGTGCCAGCAGTTTTGGGGCCCCGACAGGTAGTTTCGGCATTCAGTACTTC.

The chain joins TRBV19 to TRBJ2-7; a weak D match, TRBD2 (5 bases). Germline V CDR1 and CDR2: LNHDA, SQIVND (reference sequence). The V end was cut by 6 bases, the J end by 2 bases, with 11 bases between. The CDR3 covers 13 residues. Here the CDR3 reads CASSPGGPYEQYF. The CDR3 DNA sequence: TGTGCCAGTAGCCCAGGAGGACCCTACGAGCAGTACTTC. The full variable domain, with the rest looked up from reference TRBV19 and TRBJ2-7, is DGGITQSPKYLFRKEGQNVTLSCEQNLNHDAMYWYRQDPGQGLRLIYYSQIVNDFQKGDIAEGYSVSREKKESFPLTVTSAQKNPTAFYLCASSPGGPYEQYFGPGTRLTVT.

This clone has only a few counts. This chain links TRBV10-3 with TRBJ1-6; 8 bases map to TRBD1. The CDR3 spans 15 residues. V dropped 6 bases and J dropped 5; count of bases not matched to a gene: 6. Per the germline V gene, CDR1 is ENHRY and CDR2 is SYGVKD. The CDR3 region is CAISSDRANNSPLHF. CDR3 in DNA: TGTGCCATCAGCTCGGACAGGGCGAATAATTCACCCCTCCACTTT.

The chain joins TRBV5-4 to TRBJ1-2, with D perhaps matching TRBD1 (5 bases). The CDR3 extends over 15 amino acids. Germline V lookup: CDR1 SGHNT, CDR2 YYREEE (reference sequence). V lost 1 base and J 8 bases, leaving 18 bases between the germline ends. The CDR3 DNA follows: TGTGCCAGCAGCTTGTGGGAATTCAGGGTAGGGGGCTACACCTTC. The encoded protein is CASSLWEFRVGGYTF. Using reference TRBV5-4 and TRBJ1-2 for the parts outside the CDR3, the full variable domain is ETGVTQSPTHLIKTRGQQVTLRCSSQSGHNTVSWYQQALGQGPQFIFQYYREEENGRGNFPPRFSGLQFPNYSSELNVNALELDDSALYLCASSLWEFRVGGYTFGSGTRLTVV.